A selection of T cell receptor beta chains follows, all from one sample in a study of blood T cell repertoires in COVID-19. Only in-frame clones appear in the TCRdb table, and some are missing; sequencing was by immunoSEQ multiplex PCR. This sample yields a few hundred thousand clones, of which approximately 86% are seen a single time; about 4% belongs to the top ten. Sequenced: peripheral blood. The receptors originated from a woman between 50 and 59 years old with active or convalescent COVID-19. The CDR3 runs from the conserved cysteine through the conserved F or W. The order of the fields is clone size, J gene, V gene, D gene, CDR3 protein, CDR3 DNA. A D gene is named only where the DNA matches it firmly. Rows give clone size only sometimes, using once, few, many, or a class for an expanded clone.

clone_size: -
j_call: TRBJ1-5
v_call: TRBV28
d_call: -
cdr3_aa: CASSLEQVNQPQHF
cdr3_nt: TGTGCCAGCAGTTTGGAACAGGTCAATCAGCCCCAGCATTTT

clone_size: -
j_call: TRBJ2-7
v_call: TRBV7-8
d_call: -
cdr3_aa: CASSPPTGYRSSYEQYF
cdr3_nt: TGTGCCAGCAGCCCTCCGACGGGCTACAGGAGCTCCTACGAGCAGTACTTC

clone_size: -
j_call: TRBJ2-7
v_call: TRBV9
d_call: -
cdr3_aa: CASSVDQGSDEQYF
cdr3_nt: TGTGCCAGCAGCGTAGATCAGGGGAGCGACGAGCAGTACTTC

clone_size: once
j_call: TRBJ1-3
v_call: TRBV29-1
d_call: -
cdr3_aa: CSVVTNGNTIYF
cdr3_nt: TGCAGCGTTGTGACTAATGGAAACACCATATATTTT

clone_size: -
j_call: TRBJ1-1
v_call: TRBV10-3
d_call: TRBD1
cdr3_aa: CAISGWVGTGEGSGAFF
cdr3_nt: TGTGCCATCAGTGGTTGGGTAGGGACAGGGGAGGGGTCCGGAGCTTTCTTT

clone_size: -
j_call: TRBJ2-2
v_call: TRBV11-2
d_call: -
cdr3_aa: CASSLFLGELFF
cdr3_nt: TGTGCCAGCAGCTTATTTCTCGGGGAGCTGTTTTTT

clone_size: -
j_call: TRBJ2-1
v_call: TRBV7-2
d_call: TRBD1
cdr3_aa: CASSSRQGRQFF
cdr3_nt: TGTGCCAGCAGCTCAAGACAGGGGAGGCAGTTCTTC

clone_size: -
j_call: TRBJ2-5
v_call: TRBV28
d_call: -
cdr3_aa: CASRIETGQETQYF
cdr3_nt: TGTGCCAGCAGAATAGAGACGGGACAAGAGACCCAGTACTTC

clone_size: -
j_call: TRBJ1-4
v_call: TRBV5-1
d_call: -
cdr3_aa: CASSREGNEKLFF
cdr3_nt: TGCGCCAGCAGCAGGGAGGGAAATGAAAAACTGTTTTTT

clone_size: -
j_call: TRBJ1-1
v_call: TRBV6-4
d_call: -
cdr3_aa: CASRHREGDTEAFF
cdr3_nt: TGTGCCAGCAGGCACAGGGAGGGGGACACTGAAGCTTTCTTT

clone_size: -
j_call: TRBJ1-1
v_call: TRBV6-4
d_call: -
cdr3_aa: CASSLEVNTEAFF
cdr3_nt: TGTGCCAGCAGCTTAGAAGTTAACACTGAAGCTTTCTTT

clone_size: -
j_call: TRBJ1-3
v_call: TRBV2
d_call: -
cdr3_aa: CASSVSAGSGNTIYF
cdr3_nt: TGTGCCAGCAGTGTTTCGGCAGGCTCTGGAAACACCATATATTTT

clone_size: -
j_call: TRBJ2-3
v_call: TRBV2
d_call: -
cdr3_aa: CASRETDTQYF
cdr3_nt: TGTGCCAGCCGAGAGACAGATACGCAGTATTTT

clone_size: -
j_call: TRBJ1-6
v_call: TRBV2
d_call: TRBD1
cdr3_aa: CASSVGDRSTPLHF
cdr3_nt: TGTGCCAGCAGTGTTGGGGACAGGTCCACACCCCTCCACTTT

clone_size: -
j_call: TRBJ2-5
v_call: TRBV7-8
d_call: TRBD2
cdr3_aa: CASSPAGTRGETQYF
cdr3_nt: TGTGCCAGCAGCCCGGCCGGGACTAGGGGAGAGACCCAGTACTTC

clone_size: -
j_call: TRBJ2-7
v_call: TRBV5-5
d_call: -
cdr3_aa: CASSSRSPYEQYF
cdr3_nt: TGTGCCAGCAGCTCCCGGAGTCCCTACGAGCAGTACTTC

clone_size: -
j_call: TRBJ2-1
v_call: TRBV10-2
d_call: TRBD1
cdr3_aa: CASSEARTGRNEQFF
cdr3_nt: TGCGCCAGCAGTGAGGCTAGGACAGGGCGCAATGAGCAGTTCTTC

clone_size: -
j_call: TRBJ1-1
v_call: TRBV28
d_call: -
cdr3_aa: CASRRDQVDGTEAFF
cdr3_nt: TGTGCCAGCAGGAGGGATCAGGTGGATGGGACTGAAGCTTTCTTT

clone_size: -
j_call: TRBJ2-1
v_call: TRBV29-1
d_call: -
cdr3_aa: CSVAGAQAGSPYNEQFF
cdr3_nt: TGCAGCGTTGCCGGAGCTCAGGCGGGATCTCCCTACAATGAGCAGTTCTTC

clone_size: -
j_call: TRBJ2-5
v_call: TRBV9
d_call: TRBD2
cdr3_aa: CASSGSGSAETQYF
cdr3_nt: TGTGCCAGCAGCGGCAGCGGGAGTGCTGAGACCCAGTACTTC

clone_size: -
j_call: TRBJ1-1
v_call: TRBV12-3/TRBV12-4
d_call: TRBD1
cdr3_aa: CASSWTGGTEAFF
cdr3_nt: TGTGCCAGCAGTTGGACAGGGGGCACTGAAGCTTTCTTT

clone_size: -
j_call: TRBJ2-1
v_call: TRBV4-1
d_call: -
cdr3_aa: CASRQVAGEDEQFF
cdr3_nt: TGCGCCAGCAGACAAGTAGCCGGCGAGGATGAGCAGTTCTTC

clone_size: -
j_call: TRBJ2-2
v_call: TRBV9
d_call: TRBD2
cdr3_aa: CASSPVVAGGIGTGELFF
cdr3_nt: TGTGCCAGCAGCCCCGTTGTAGCGGGAGGGATCGGTACCGGGGAGCTGTTTTTT

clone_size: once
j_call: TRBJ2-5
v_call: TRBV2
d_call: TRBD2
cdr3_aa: CASSVLAGQETQYF
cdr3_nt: TGTGCCAGCAGTGTACTAGCGGGACAAGAGACCCAGTACTTC

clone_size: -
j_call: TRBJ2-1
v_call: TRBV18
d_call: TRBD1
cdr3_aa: CASSPLGTGPYNEQFF
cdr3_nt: TGTGCCAGCTCACCTCTCGGGACAGGGCCTTACAATGAGCAGTTCTTC

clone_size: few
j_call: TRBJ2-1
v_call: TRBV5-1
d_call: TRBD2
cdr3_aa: CASSGISGAYNEQFF
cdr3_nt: TGCGCCAGCAGCGGGATAAGCGGGGCCTACAATGAGCAGTTCTTC

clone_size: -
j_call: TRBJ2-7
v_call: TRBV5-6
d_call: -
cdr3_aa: CASSWDGSSYEQYF
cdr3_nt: TGTGCCAGCAGCTGGGACGGGAGCTCCTACGAGCAGTACTTC

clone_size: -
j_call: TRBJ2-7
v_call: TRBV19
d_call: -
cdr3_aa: CASSRLVGYEQYF
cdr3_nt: TGTGCCAGTAGTAGACTAGTCGGGTACGAGCAGTACTTC

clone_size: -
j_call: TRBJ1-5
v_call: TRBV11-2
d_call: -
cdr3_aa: CASSTGPNQPQHF
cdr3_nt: TGTGCCAGCAGTACAGGGCCCAATCAGCCCCAGCATTTT

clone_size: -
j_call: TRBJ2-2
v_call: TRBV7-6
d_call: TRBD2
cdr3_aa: CASSPRLADTGELFF
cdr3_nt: TGTGCCAGCAGCCCAAGACTAGCCGACACCGGGGAGCTGTTTTTT

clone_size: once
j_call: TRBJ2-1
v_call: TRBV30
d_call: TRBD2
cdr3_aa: CAWSAPSFLAGGLVFF
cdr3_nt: TGTGCCTGGAGTGCACCATCTTTTCTAGCGGGAGGGTTAGTGTTCTTC

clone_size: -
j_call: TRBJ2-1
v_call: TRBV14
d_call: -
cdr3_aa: CASSQVIAGEQFF
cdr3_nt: TGTGCCAGCAGCCAAGTTATCGCGGGAGAGCAGTTCTTC

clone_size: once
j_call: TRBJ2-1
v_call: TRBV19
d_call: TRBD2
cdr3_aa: CASSGVAGGPGEQFF
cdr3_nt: TGTGCCAGTAGTGGGGTAGCGGGAGGGCCCGGTGAGCAGTTCTTC

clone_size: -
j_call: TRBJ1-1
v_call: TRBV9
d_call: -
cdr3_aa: CASSSLGGGYTEAFF
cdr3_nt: TGTGCCAGCAGCTCCCTGGGGGGGGGATATACTGAAGCTTTCTTT

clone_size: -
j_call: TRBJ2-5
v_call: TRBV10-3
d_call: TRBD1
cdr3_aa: CAISWDSGETQYF
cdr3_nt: TGTGCCATCAGTTGGGACAGTGGAGAGACCCAGTACTTC

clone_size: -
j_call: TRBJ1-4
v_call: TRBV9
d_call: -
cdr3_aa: CASSAGLHLGANEKLFF
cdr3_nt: TGTGCCAGCAGCGCGGGACTTCATCTCGGGGCTAATGAAAAACTGTTTTTT

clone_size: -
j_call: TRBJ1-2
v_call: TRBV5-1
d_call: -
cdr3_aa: CASSIGGEYGYTF
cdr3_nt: TGCGCCAGCAGCATCGGAGGGGAGTATGGCTACACCTTC

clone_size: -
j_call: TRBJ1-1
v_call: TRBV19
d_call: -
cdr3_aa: CASRVSENTEAFF
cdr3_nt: TGTGCCAGTAGAGTCAGTGAGAACACTGAAGCTTTCTTT

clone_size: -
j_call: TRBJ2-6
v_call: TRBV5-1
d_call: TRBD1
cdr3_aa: CASSTSPGQGFGANVLTF
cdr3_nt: TGCGCCAGCAGCACATCACCGGGACAGGGTTTTGGGGCCAACGTCCTGACTTTC

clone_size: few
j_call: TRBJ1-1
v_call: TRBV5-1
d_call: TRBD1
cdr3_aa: CASSATGASTEAFF
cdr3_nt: TGCGCCAGCAGCGCCACAGGGGCGAGCACTGAAGCTTTCTTT

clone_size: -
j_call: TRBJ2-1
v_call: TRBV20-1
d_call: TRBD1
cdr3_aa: CSASQGAMDEQFF
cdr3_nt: TGCAGTGCTAGTCAGGGGGCAATGGATGAGCAGTTCTTC

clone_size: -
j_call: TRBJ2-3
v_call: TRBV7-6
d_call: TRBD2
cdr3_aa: CASSLEGGASGSTDTQYF
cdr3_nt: TGTGCCAGCAGCTTAGAAGGAGGTGCTAGCGGGAGCACAGATACGCAGTATTTT

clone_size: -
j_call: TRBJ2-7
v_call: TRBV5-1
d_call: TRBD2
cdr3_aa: CASSFLAGTSAEQYF
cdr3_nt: TGCGCCAGCAGTTTTCTAGCGGGAACCTCCGCCGAGCAGTACTTC

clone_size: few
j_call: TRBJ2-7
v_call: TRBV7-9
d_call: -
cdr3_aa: CASSLLGSLGDEQYF
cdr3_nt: TGTGCCAGCAGCTTATTAGGCTCCCTAGGAGATGAGCAGTACTTC

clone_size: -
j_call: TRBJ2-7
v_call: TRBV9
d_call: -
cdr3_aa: CASSVGGLAGGEQYF
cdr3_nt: TGTGCCAGCAGCGTAGGTGGGCTAGCAGGAGGCGAGCAGTACTTC

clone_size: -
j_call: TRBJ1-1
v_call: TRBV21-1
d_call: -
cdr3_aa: CASSTTGGPTEAFF
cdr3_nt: TGTGCCAGCAGCACGACAGGGGGCCCCACTGAAGCTTTCTTT

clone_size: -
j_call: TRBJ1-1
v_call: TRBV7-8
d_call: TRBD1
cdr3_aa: CASSSLTGEKRWTEAFF
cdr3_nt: TGTGCCAGCAGCAGCCTGACAGGGGAAAAACGGTGGACTGAAGCTTTCTTT

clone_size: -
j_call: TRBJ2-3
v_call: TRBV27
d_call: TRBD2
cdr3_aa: CASSLFPGTSGRVDTQYF
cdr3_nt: TGTGCCAGCAGTTTATTCCCCGGGACTAGCGGGAGGGTAGATACGCAGTATTTT

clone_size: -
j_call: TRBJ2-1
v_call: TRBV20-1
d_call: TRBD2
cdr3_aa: CSARYGTTEFF
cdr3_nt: TGCAGTGCTAGATACGGGACTACAGAGTTCTTC

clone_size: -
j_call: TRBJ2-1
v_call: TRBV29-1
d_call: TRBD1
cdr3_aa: CSVGQGVAEQFF
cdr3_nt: TGCAGCGTTGGACAGGGGGTCGCTGAGCAGTTCTTC

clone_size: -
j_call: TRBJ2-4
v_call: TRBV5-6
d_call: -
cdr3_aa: CASSFTGVQGFGNIQYF
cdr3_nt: TGTGCCAGCAGCTTTACCGGCGTGCAGGGATTCGGGAACATTCAGTACTTC

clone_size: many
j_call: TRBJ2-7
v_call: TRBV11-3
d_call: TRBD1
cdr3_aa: CASSLAEGQGTVYEQYF
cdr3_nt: TGTGCCAGCAGCTTAGCCGAGGGACAGGGGACGGTATACGAGCAGTACTTC

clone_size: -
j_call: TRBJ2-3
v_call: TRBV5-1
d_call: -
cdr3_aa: CASRLQGTDTQYF
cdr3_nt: TGCGCCAGCAGACTACAGGGTACAGATACGCAGTATTTT